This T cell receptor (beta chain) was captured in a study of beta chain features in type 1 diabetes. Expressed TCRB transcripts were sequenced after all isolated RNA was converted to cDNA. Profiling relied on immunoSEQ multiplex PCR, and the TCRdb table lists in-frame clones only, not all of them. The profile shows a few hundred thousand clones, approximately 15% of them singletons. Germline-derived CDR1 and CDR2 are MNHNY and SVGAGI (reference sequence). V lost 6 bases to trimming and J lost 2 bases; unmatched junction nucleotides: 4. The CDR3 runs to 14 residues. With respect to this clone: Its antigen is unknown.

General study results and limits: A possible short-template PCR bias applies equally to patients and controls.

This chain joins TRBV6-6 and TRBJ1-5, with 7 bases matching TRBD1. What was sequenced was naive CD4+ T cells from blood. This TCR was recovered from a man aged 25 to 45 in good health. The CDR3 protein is CASSRDRGNQPQHF. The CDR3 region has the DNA TGTGCCAGCAGCCGAGACAGGGGCAATCAGCCCCAGCATTTT.